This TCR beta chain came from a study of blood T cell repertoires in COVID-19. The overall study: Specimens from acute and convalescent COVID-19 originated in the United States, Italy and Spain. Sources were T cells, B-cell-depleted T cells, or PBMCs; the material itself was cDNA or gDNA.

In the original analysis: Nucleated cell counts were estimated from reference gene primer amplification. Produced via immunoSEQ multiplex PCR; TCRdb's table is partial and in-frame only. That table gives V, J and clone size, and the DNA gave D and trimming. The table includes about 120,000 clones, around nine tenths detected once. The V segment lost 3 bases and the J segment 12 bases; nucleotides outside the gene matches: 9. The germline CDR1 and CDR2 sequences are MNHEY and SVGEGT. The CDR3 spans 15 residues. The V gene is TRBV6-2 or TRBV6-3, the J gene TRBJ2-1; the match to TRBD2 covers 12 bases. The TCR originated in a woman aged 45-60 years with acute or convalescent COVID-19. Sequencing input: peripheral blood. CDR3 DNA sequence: TGTGCCAGCAGTTATGGGCTAGCGGGGGGGCCTAGGCAGTTCTTC. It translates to CASSYGLAGGPRQFF.